This TCR beta chain derives from a study of vaccination and CD4 T cells after COVID-19. Overall study context: Of the convalescent patients, who were SARS-CoV-2 positive by nasal swab PCR, 9 or 10 had mild and one severe disease. Findings and caveats of the study: Convalescent patient numbers were relatively low, with no early post-infection timepoints.

Treatment of the sample: approximately nine-day PBMC culture with coronavirus spike peptide pools or control peptides (ViraFEST assay). Trimming removed 6 bases from V and 3 bases from J, with 6 bases in between. This CDR3 is 10 amino acids long. CDR1 DFQATT and CDR2 SNEGSKA come from the germline V gene (reference sequence). The Oncomine TCR Beta short-read assay was what sequenced the DNA obtained from cultured CD4+ T cells. TCRdb re-analysed the PCR reads in MiXCR, keeping a single row per CDR3 protein. The table has about 20,000 distinct CDR3 sequences, 40% to 50% seen once; the top ten hold approximately 7.2%. In regard to this clonotype: The antigen remains undetermined.

This sequence originates from a human donor who had recovered from COVID-19. Sequencing was performed on CD4+ T cells from blood, cultured in vitro, taken after SARS-CoV-2 vaccination. The V call is TRBV20-1, the J call TRBJ2-7; the D gene is possibly TRBD1 (6 bases). In DNA, the CDR3 is TGCAGTGCACAGGGCTACGAGCAGTACTTC. Protein: CSAQGYEQYF.